The 28 T cell receptor beta chains presented below share a single source sample, sequenced in a study of graft-versus-host responses after intestinal transplantation. TCRdb's copy holds only in-frame clones and misses some; the assay was immunoSEQ multiplex PCR. Of 75,000 to 100,000 clones listed, approximately 92% are singletons. No antigens are known for them. Sequenced here: unstimulated CD8+ T cells sorted from spleen or lymph node cells, sampled before intestinal transplant. The origin of the receptors is a human donor who received an intestinal transplant.

The gene calls are TRBV4-1 and TRBJ2-5; D ambiguous. Germline V gives CDR1 MGHRA, CDR2 YSYEKL. V was shortened by 2 bases and J by 1 base, with 14 bases between the two germline ends. There are 16 residues in the CDR3. CDR3 sequence: CASSQTTAMSQETQYF. DNA for the CDR3: TGCGCCAGCAGCCAAACCACTGCGATGAGCCAAGAGACCCAGTACTTC.

The count of this clone is one. The V gene is TRBV19, the J gene TRBJ2-7; TRBD1 matches 7 bases. The trim removed 6 bases at V and 0 bases at J, leaving 11 bases unmatched. The CDR3 is made up of 16 amino acids. CDR1 is LNHDA and CDR2 is SQIVND in the germline V gene (reference sequence). The CDR3 region is CASSQTTGLASYEQYF. The DNA for the CDR3 is TGTGCCAGTAGCCAAACGACAGGGTTGGCCTCCTACGAGCAGTACTTC. The full variable domain, rest sourced from reference TRBV19 and TRBJ2-7, is DGGITQSPKYLFRKEGQNVTLSCEQNLNHDAMYWYRQDPGQGLRLIYYSQIVNDFQKGDIAEGYSVSREKKESFPLTVTSAQKNPTAFYLCASSQTTGLASYEQYFGPGTRLTVT.

The chain has TRBV18 and TRBJ2-7; 7 bases align to TRBD1. J gave up 0 bases and V 5 bases, and 7 bases lay outside the gene matches. CDR3 length: 15 residues. In germline, CDR1 is KGHSH, CDR2 LQKENI. The CDR3 protein is CASSSNDRASYEQYF. In DNA form, the CDR3 reads TGTGCCAGCTCATCAAACGACAGGGCCTCCTACGAGCAGTACTTC.

The chain couples TRBV6-1 to TRBJ1-6; D ambiguous. Germline CDR1 MNHNS, CDR2 SASEGT. Trimming left V 2 bases short and J 5 bases short, with 13 bases between. The CDR3 is 16 residues long. The CDR3 DNA reads TGTGCCAGCAGTGAATATGGCCACACAGATAATTCACCCCTCCACTTT. This gives the protein CASSEYGHTDNSPLHF.

The chain carries TRBV6-5 and TRBJ2-7, with D possibly being TRBD2 (6 bases). Germline values: CDR1 MNHEY, CDR2 SVGAGI. The V end lost 2 bases, the J end lost 1 base, and 9 bases lay between the germline ends. The CDR3 consists of 14 residues. CDR3 coding DNA: TGTGCCAGCAGTTACGGGGGGAAATCCTACGAGCAGTACTTC. This sequence encodes CASSYGGKSYEQYF.

This clone was seen only once. V usage is TRBV12-5 and J usage is TRBJ2-1; 12 bases are shared with TRBD2. Germline lookup yields CDR1 LGHNT and CDR2 FRNRAP. The junction had 9 bases not matched to a gene; V was cut back by 2 bases and J by 1 base. CDR3 length: 19 amino acids. CDR3: CASGLPKPGLAGSYNEQFF. CDR3 DNA sequence: TGTGCTAGTGGTTTGCCAAAACCGGGACTAGCGGGTTCCTACAATGAGCAGTTCTTC. The full variable domain, with the rest looked up from reference TRBV12-5 and TRBJ2-1, is DARVTQTPRHKVTEMGQEVTMRCQPILGHNTVFWYRQTMMQGLELLAYFRNRAPLDDSGMPKDRFSAEMPDATLATLKIQPSEPRDSAVYFCASGLPKPGLAGSYNEQFFGPGTRLTVL.

V and J are TRBV9 and TRBJ2-3, with 7 bases aligning to TRBD2. The CDR3 contains 14 residues. CDR1 is SGDLS, CDR2 YYNGEE, per germline. V gave up 4 bases and J gave up 1 base; unmatched junction bases: 3. The DNA for the CDR3 is TGTGCCAGCAGCCAAAGCGGGGGCACAGATACGCAGTATTTT. Translated: CASSQSGGTDTQYF.

The chain couples TRBV7-2 to TRBJ2-3; D possibly corresponds to TRBD2 (5 bases). There are 15 residues in the CDR3. From germline, CDR1 is SGHTA and CDR2 FQGNSA. The V end lost 5 bases, the J end lost 5 bases, and 17 bases lay between the germline ends. The CDR3 loop is CASSLGLGPGDTQYF. DNA for the CDR3: TGTGCCAGCAGCCTCGGACTTGGGCCCGGAGATACGCAGTATTTT.

The rearrangement uses TRBV7-6 and TRBJ2-2, with TRBD1 identical over 10 bases. V was clipped by 1 base and J by 4 bases; unmatched bases: 6. This CDR3 region has 17 residues. The germline CDR1 and CDR2 sequences are SGHVS and FNYEAQ. The CDR3 protein is CASSLVEGQGPTGELFF. The CDR3 bases are TGTGCCAGCAGCTTAGTAGAGGGACAGGGGCCCACCGGGGAGCTGTTTTTT.

The chain links TRBV12-5 to TRBJ2-7, with a weak D call TRBD1 (5 bases). Germline CDR1 LGHNT, CDR2 FRNRAP. V was pared by 6 bases and J by 0 bases, with 15 bases between. The CDR3 extends over 15 amino acids. CDR3 amino acids: CASGPWGLNSYEQYF. The CDR3 nucleotides are TGTGCTAGTGGCCCCTGGGGCCTGAACTCCTACGAGCAGTACTTC.

Here the CDR3 reads CASSSDRARAGGAFF. The DNA for the CDR3 is TGTGCCAGCAGCTCGGACAGGGCGAGGGCTGGGGGGGCTTTCTTT. The V call is TRBV7-9, the J call TRBJ1-1; TRBD1 matches 8 bases. Germline V gene data show CDR1 as SEHNR and CDR2 as FQNEAQ (reference sequence). This CDR3 is built from 15 residues. Trimming took 4 bases from V and 11 from J; bases not matched to a gene: 15.

This clone was detected once. The chain is built from TRBV6-5 and TRBJ2-1; 9 bases agree with TRBD2. CDR3 length equals 16 residues. J lost 2 bases, V lost 4 bases, and 6 bases had no gene match. Per germline, CDR1 MNHEY and CDR2 SVGAGI. CDR3 region: CASSWLRGRAYNEQFF. CDR3 DNA sequence: TGTGCCAGCAGTTGGCTCCGCGGGAGGGCCTACAATGAGCAGTTCTTC.

In DNA form, the CDR3 reads TGTGCCATCAGTGAGTCTGCGGGAGGATGGTACGAGCAGTACTTC. Protein: CAISESAGGWYEQYF. The rearrangement joins TRBV10-3 to TRBJ2-7; 8 bases agree with TRBD2. V lost 0 bases and J lost 4; bases outside the gene matches: 5. Germline V CDR1 and CDR2: ENHRY, SYGVKD. The CDR3 spans 15 residues.

This clone was observed once. The chain recombines TRBV2 with TRBJ2-5; maybe TRBD2 (6 bases). The CDR3 is made up of 14 amino acids. From germline, CDR1 is SNHLY and CDR2 FYNNEI. Trimming stripped 7 bases from V and 1 base from J, with 13 bases between. The CDR3 region is CASTEGTLQETQYF. In DNA form, the CDR3 reads TGTGCCAGCACGGAAGGGACTCTCCAAGAGACCCAGTACTTC. The full variable domain, rest sourced from reference TRBV2 and TRBJ2-5, is EPEVTQTPSHQVTQMGQEVILRCVPISNHLYFYWYRQILGQKVEFLVSFYNNEISEKSEIFDDQFSVERPDGSNFTLKIRSTKLEDSAMYFCASTEGTLQETQYFGPGTRLLVL.

This CDR3 is CASTLAGGPLHYEQYF. In nucleotides, the CDR3 is TGTGCCAGCACCCTAGCGGGAGGGCCCCTTCACTACGAGCAGTACTTC. The chain employs TRBV28 and TRBJ2-7; 12 bases match TRBD2. This CDR3 contains 16 residues. Germline CDR1 MDHEN, CDR2 SYDVKM. V lost 7 bases to trimming and J lost 3 bases; unmatched junction nucleotides: 10.

The chain joins TRBV4-2 to TRBJ2-2; D ambiguous. CDR1 LGHNA and CDR2 YNFKEQ come from the germline V gene. V was shortened by 1 base and J by 1 base, with 4 bases between the two germline ends. The CDR3 runs to 14 residues. The CDR3 DNA reads as TGTGCCAGCAGCCAAGTAGAGAACACCGGGGAGCTGTTTTTT. It codes for CASSQVENTGELFF.

The chain recombines TRBV14 with TRBJ1-4; the D is unclear. V was pared by 0 bases and J by 0 bases, with 8 bases between. The CDR3 is 16 amino acids. CDR1 SGHDN and CDR2 FVKESK come from the germline V gene. In nucleotides, the CDR3 is TGTGCCAGCAGCCAAGATACGGCGGCAACTAATGAAAAACTGTTTTTT. Translated: CASSQDTAATNEKLFF.

The chain uses TRBV5-6 and TRBJ1-1; 7 nucleotides agree with TRBD1. V was pared by 2 bases and J by 8 bases, with 0 bases of the junction left unmatched. The CDR3 runs to 11 residues. From germline, CDR1 is SGHDT and CDR2 YYEEEE. The CDR3 DNA follows: TGTGCCAGCAGCTTAGGGGGCGAAGCTTTCTTT. Amino acids: CASSLGGEAFF.

The genes are TRBV27 and TRBJ1-2, with TRBD1 matching 8 bases. The V and J ends lost 0 bases and 8 bases, in that order; junction bases with no gene match: 5. CDR3 size: 14 residues. Per germline, CDR1 MNHEY and CDR2 SMNVEV (reference sequence). CDR3 in amino acids: CASSLSGRGQGYTF. In nucleotides, the CDR3 is TGTGCCAGCAGTTTATCGGGCAGGGGGCAAGGCTACACCTTC.

V usage is TRBV4-2 and J usage is TRBJ1-5, with 10 bases lining up with TRBD1. The CDR3 has 14 residues. The V gene's germline CDR1 is LGHNA and CDR2 YNFKEQ. Losses at the gene ends were 5 bases for V and 7 bases for J; bases not matched to a gene: 5. In DNA, the CDR3 is TGTGCCAGCAGCGTAGGGACAGGGGAACAGCCCCAGCATTTT. This sequence encodes CASSVGTGEQPQHF.

This clone appeared a single time. This chain joins TRBV7-9 and TRBJ1-1; possibly TRBD1 for D (5 bases). CDR3 length: 13 residues. Germline V lookup: CDR1 SEHNR, CDR2 FQNEAQ (reference sequence). Trimming took off 9 bases at V and 5 bases at J, with 16 bases between the two ends. In nucleotides, the CDR3 is TGTGCCAGTATCAGGGAAGCTGGAACTGAAGCTTTCTTT. Its translation is CASIREAGTEAFF.

This chain connects TRBV20-1 to TRBJ2-1, with D uncertain. Germline V gene data show CDR1 as DFQATT and CDR2 as SNEGSKA (reference sequence). V was clipped by 3 bases and J by 9 bases, with 6 bases between them. The CDR3 covers 10 residues. The CDR3 DNA sequence: TGCAGTGCTAGTCCGGTTGAGCAGTTCTTC. It encodes CSASPVEQFF.

The chain recombines TRBV5-5 with TRBJ2-7; the match to TRBD1 covers 7 bases. V lost 0 bases, J lost 1 base, and 4 bases stayed unmatched. Germline V CDR1 and CDR2: SGHKS, YYEKEE (reference sequence). This CDR3 is 15 amino acids long. The CDR3 bases are TGTGCCAGCAGCTTGGATGGGACAGTATCCTACGAGCAGTACTTC. Its protein product is CASSLDGTVSYEQYF.

The genes are TRBV7-9 and TRBJ2-7, with TRBD2 as a possible D gene (5 bases). CDR3 length: 11 amino acids. V gave up 4 bases and J gave up 9 bases, with 10 bases separating them. The germline V gene has CDR1 SEHNR and CDR2 FQNEAQ (reference sequence). The CDR3 sequence is CASSSEDAQYF. The CDR3 bases are TGTGCCAGCAGCTCGGAGGATGCGCAGTACTTC. The full variable domain, with the rest looked up from reference TRBV7-9 and TRBJ2-7, is DTGVSQNPRHKITKRGQNVTFRCDPISEHNRLYWYRQTLGQGPEFLTYFQNEAQLEKSRLLSDRFSAERPKGSFSTLEIQRTEQGDSAMYLCASSSEDAQYFGPGTRLTVT.

As regards this clone: Other DNA variants within this sample encode the same CDR3. The V and J genes are TRBV27 and TRBJ2-3; unclear D gene. The V and J ends lost 6 bases and 0 bases respectively, with 4 bases between them. The germline CDR1 and CDR2 sequences are MNHEY and SMNVEV (reference sequence). This CDR3 has 12 residues. DNA for the CDR3: TGTGCCAGCAGCCCAAGCACAGATACGCAGTATTTT. Translated, it gives CASSPSTDTQYF.

This chain links TRBV7-9 with TRBJ1-5, with 9 bases lining up with TRBD1. J gave up 5 bases and V 5 bases, and 10 bases lay outside the gene matches. CDR1 is SEHNR and CDR2 is FQNEAQ in the germline V gene (reference sequence). This CDR3 contains 16 residues. The CDR3 sequence is CASSTTTDRGDQPQHF. The CDR3 DNA follows: TGTGCCAGCAGCACCACTACGGACAGGGGAGATCAGCCCCAGCATTTT.

CDR3 nucleotide sequence: TGCGCCAGCAGCCAAGAACTGGGCTTACCTGAAGCTTTCTTT. Encoded protein: CASSQELGLPEAFF. The chain has TRBV4-1 and TRBJ1-1; D unresolved. Germline V lookup: CDR1 MGHRA, CDR2 YSYEKL. The CDR3 contains 14 residues. V was pared by 0 bases and J by 6 bases, with 11 bases between.

CDR3 DNA: TGTGCCAGCAGTCCCCGGGACAGGGTCAATCAGCCCCAGCATTTT. Translated, it gives CASSPRDRVNQPQHF. The chain recombines TRBV6-1 with TRBJ1-5; 9 nucleotides line up with TRBD1. Looked up from germline, CDR1 is MNHNS and CDR2 is SASEGT. The J segment lost 3 bases and the V segment lost 5 bases, leaving 5 bases of the junction unmatched. The CDR3 covers 15 residues.